This T cell receptor (beta chain) emerged from a study of T cells after yellow fever vaccination. This clonotype has at least ten counts. Its antigen is unidentified. Between the trimmed V and J ends, which lost 3 bases and 2 bases, there was a span of 17 bases. The germline CDR1 and CDR2 sequences are DFQATT and SNEGSKA (reference sequence). The CDR3 runs 15 residues. By 5'RACE template switching, TCR cDNA was produced, with a universal primer site and UMIs added in the process. MiXCR was run by TCRdb on the 5' RACE reads, yielding one entry per CDR3 protein. The sample carries 400,000 or so distinct CDR3 sequences, over 15% recorded once. Overall study results and limits: Contamination of FACS-sorted repertoires by abundant clonotypes from the bulk population could occur.

Sequenced here: PBMCs, sampled before the yellow fever booster vaccination. The sequence was collected from a man between 18 and 35 years old who received the YFV17D yellow fever vaccine. The chain uses TRBV20-1 and TRBJ2-7, with D possibly being TRBD2 (7 bases). This CDR3 is CSARPGGGTPYEQYF. The CDR3, as DNA: TGCAGTGCTAGGCCGGGGGGAGGGACACCCTACGAGCAGTACTTC.